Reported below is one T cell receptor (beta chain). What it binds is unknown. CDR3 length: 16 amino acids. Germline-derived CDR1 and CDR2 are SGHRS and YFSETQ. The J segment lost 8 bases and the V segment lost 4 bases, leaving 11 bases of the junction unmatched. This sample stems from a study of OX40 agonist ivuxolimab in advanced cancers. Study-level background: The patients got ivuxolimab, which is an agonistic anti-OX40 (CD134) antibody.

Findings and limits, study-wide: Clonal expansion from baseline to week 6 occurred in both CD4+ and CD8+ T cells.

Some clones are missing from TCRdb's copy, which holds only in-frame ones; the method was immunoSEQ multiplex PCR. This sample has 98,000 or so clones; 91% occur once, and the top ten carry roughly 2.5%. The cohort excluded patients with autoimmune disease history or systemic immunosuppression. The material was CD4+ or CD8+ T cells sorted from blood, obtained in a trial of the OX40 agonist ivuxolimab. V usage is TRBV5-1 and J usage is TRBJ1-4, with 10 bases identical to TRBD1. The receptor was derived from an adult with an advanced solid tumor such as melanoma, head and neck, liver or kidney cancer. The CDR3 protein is CASSRTTGGAGEKLFF. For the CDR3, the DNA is TGCGCCAGCAGCAGGACGACAGGGGGCGCGGGGGAAAAACTGTTTTTT.